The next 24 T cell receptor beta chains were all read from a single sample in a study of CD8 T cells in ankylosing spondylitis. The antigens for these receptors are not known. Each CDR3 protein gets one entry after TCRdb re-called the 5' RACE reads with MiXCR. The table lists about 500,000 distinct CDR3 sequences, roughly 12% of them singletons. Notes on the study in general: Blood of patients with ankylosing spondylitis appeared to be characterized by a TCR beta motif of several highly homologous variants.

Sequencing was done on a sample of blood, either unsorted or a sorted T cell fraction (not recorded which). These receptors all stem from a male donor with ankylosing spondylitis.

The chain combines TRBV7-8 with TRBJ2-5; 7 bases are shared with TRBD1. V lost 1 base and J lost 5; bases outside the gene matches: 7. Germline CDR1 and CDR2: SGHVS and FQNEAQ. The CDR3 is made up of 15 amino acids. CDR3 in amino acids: CASSLGTGLDETQYF. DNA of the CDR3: TGTGCCAGCAGCTTAGGGACAGGACTTGATGAGACCCAGTACTTC.

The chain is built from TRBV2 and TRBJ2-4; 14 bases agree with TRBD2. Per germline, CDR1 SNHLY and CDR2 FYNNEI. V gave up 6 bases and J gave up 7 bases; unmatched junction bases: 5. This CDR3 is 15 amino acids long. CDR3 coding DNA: TGTGCCAGCAGCCCGGGACTAGCGGGGGAGAACATTCAGTACTTC. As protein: CASSPGLAGENIQYF.

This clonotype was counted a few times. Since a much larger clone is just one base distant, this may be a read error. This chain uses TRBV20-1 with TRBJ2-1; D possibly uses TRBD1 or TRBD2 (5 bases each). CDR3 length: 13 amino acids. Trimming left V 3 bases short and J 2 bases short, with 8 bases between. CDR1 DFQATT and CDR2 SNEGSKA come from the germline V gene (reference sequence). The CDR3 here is CSASGTAYNEQFF. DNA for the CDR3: TGCAGTGCTAGCGGGACGGCCTACAATGAGCAGTTCTTC.

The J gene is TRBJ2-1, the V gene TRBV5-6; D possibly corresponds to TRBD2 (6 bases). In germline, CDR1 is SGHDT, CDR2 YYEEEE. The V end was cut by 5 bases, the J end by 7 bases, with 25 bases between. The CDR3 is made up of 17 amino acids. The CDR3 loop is CASSPRETSQRGNEQFF. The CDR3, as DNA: TGTGCCAGCAGTCCCCGGGAGACTAGTCAGAGAGGGAATGAGCAGTTCTTC.

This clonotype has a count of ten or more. The CDR3 loop is CASKLGQENYGYTF. CDR3 nucleotide sequence: TGTGCCAGCAAATTGGGACAGGAGAACTATGGCTACACCTTC. The chain is built from TRBV3-1 and TRBJ1-2; 8 nucleotides match TRBD1. The CDR3 spans 14 residues. The V gene end was trimmed by 7 bases and the J gene end by 2 bases; junction bases not matched to a gene: 6. Germline values: CDR1 LGHDT, CDR2 YNNKEL (reference sequence). Full variable domain (outside the CDR3, taken from reference TRBV3-1 and TRBJ1-2): DTAVSQTPKYLVTQMGNDKSIKCEQNLGHDTMYWYKQDSKKFLKIMFSYNNKELIINETVPNRFSPKSPDKAHLNLHINSLELGDSAVYFCASKLGQENYGYTFGSGTRLTVV.

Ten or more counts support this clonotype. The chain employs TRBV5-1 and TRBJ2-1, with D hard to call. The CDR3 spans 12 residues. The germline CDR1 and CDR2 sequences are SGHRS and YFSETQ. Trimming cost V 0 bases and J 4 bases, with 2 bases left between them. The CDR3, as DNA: TGCGCCAGCAGCTTGGTGTACAATGAGCAGTTCTTC. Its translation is CASSLVYNEQFF.

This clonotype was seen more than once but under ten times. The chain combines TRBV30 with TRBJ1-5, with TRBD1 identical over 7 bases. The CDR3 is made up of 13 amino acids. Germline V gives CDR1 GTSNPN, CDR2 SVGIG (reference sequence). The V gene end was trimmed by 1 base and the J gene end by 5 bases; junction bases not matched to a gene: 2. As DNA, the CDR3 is TGTGCCTGGAGTGCAGACAGGGATCAGCCCCAGCATTTT. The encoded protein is CAWSADRDQPQHF.

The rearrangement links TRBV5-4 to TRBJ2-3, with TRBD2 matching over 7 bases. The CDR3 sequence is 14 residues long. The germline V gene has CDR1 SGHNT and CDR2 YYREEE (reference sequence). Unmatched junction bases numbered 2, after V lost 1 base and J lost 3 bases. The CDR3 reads CASSLSGKTDTQYF. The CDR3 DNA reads TGTGCCAGCAGCTTGAGCGGGAAGACAGATACGCAGTATTTT.

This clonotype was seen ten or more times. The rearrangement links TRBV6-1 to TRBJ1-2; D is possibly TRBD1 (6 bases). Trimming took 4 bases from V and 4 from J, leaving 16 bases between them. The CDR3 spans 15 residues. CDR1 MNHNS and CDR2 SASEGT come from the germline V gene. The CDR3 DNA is TGTGCCAGCAGTGCGATTACAGGGAATTCCTATGGCTACACCTTC. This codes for CASSAITGNSYGYTF.

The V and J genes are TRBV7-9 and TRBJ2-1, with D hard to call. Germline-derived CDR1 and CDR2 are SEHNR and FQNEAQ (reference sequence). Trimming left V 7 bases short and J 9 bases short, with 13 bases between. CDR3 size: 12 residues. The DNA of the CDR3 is TGTGCCAGCACCCTCGACGTGAGTGAGCAGTTCTTC. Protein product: CASTLDVSEQFF.

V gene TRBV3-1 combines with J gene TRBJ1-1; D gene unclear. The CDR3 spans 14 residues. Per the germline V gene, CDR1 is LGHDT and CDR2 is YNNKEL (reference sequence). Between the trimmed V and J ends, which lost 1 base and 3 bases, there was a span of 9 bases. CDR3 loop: CASSQGPGDTEAFF. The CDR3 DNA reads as TGTGCCAGCAGCCAAGGTCCCGGGGACACTGAAGCTTTCTTT. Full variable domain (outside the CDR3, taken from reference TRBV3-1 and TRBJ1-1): DTAVSQTPKYLVTQMGNDKSIKCEQNLGHDTMYWYKQDSKKFLKIMFSYNNKELIINETVPNRFSPKSPDKAHLNLHINSLELGDSAVYFCASSQGPGDTEAFFGQGTRLTVV.

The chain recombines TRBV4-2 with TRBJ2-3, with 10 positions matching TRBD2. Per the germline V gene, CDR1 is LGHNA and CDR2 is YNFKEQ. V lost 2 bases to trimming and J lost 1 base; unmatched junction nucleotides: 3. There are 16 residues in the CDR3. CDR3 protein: CASSQPTSGGTDTQYF. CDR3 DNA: TGTGCCAGCAGCCAACCTACTAGCGGGGGCACAGATACGCAGTATTTT.

Here the CDR3 reads CASSLRGRLKETQYF. CDR3 nucleotides: TGTGCCAGCAGCTTAAGGGGCAGGTTGAAAGAGACCCAGTACTTC. The J gene is TRBJ2-5, the V gene TRBV7-2, with D perhaps matching TRBD1 (5 bases). Trimming shortened V by 2 bases and J by 3 bases, and 13 bases separated the two germline ends. Looked up from germline, CDR1 is SGHTA and CDR2 is FQGNSA. The CDR3 extends over 15 amino acids.

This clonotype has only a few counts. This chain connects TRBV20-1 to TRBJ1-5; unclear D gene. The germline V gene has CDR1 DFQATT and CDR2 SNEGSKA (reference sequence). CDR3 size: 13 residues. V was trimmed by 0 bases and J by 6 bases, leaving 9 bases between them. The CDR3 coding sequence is TGCAGTGCTAGAGATAGGGAGTTTCAGCCCCAGCATTTT. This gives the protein CSARDREFQPQHF.

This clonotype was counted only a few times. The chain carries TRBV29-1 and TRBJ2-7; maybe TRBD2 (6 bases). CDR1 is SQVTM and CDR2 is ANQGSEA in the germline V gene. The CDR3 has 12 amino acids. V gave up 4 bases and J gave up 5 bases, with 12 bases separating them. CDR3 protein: CSVGERRDEQYV. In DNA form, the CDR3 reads TGCAGCGTTGGAGAAAGGAGGGACGAGCAGTACGTC.

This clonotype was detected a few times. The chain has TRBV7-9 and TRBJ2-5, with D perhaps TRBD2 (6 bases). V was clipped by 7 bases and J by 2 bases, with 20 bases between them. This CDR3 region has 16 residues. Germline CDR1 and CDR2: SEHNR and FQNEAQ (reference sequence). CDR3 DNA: TGTGCCAGCACCCCGGGGGATCGTGGATTACAAGAGACCCAGTACTTC. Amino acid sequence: CASTPGDRGLQETQYF.

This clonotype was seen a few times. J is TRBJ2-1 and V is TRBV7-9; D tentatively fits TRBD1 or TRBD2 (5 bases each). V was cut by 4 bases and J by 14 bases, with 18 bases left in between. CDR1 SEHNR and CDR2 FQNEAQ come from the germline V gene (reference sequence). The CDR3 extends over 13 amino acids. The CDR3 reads CASSSGVGQGEFF. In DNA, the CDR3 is TGTGCCAGCAGCTCCGGAGTCGGGCAGGGAGAGTTCTTC.

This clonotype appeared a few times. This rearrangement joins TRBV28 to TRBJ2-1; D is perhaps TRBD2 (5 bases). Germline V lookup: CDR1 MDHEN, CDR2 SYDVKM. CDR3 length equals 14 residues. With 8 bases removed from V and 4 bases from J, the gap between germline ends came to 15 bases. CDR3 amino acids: CASDLGGQYNEQFF. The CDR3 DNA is TGTGCCAGCGATCTGGGCGGGCAATACAATGAGCAGTTCTTC.

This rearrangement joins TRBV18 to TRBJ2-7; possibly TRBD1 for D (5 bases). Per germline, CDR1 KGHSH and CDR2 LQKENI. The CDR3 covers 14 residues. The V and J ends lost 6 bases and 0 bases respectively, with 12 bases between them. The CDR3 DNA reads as TGTGCCAGCTCCCAGAGACAGCTCTCCTACGAGCAGTACTTC. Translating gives CASSQRQLSYEQYF.

For the CDR3, the DNA is TGTGCCAGCTCTGACGGGGGGGCTGAAGCTTTCTTT. Amino acids: CASSDGGAEAFF. The chain couples TRBV18 to TRBJ1-1; TRBD1 might be the D (5 bases). V was trimmed by 6 bases and J by 6 bases, leaving 11 bases between them. In germline, CDR1 is KGHSH, CDR2 LQKENI. The length of the CDR3 is 12 residues.

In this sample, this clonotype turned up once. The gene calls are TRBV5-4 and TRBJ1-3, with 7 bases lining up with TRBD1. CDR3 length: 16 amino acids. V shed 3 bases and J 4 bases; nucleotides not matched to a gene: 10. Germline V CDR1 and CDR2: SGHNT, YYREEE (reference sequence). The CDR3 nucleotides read TGTGCCAGCAGCTCCGATAGACAGGGAGAAGGAAACACCATATATTTT. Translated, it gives CASSSDRQGEGNTIYF. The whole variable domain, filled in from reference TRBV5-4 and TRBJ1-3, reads ETGVTQSPTHLIKTRGQQVTLRCSSQSGHNTVSWYQQALGQGPQFIFQYYREEENGRGNFPPRFSGLQFPNYSSELNVNALELDDSALYLCASSSDRQGEGNTIYFGEGSWLTVV.

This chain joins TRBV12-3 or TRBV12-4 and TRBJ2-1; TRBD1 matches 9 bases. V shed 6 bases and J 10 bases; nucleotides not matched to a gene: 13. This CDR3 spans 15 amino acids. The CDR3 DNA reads TGTGCCAGCAGCCCAATTTGGGACAGGGAGCACGAGCAGTTCTTC. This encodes CASSPIWDREHEQFF.

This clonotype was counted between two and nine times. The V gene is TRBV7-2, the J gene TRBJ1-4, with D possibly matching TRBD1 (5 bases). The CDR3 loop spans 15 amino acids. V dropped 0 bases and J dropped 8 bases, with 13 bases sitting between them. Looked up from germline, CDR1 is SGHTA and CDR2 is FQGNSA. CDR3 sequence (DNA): TGTGCCAGCAGCTTAGCCGGCCAGCCAGGGGAAAAACTGTTTTTT. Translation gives CASSLAGQPGEKLFF.

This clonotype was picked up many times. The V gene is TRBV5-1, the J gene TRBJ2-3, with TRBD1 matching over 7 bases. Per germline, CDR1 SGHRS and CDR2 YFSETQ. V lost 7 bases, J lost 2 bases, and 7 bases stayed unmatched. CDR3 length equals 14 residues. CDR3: CASGQQGNTDTQYF. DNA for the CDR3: TGCGCCAGCGGCCAACAGGGGAACACAGATACGCAGTATTTT. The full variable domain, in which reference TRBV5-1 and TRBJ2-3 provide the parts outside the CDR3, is KAGVTQTPRYLIKTRGQQVTLSCSPISGHRSVSWYQQTPGQGLQFLFEYFSETQRNKGNFPGRFSGRQFSNSRSEMNVSTLELGDSALYLCASGQQGNTDTQYFGPGTRLTVL.